The 10 T cell receptor beta chains presented below share a single source sample, sequenced in a study of T cells in Graves' hyperthyroidism and ophthalmopathy. Amplified regions were TCR beta CDR3 sequences from RNA transcripts. The study used the HTBI primer set for a first-round RT-PCR of the TCR CDR3. TCRdb reanalysed the multiplex PCR reads using MiXCR and keeps one entry per CDR3 protein. This table has about 640,000 distinct CDR3 sequences, roughly 20% appearing once. The material sequenced was blood. The receptors here all came from a man under 40 with Graves' ophthalmopathy.

The chain employs TRBV6-5 and TRBJ1-2, with no clear D. Germline assignment: CDR1 MNHEY and CDR2 SVGAGI. Trimming cost V 0 bases and J 4 bases, with 21 bases left between them. The CDR3 spans 18 residues. As DNA, the CDR3 is TGTGCCAGCAGTTACTCAGGGCCGGGAGGTTTATCCGTCTATGGCTACACCTTC. It codes for CASSYSGPGGLSVYGYTF.

This clonotype came up a few times. The rearrangement uses TRBV12-5 and TRBJ2-2; D might be TRBD2 (7 bases). This CDR3 spans 16 amino acids. Germline CDR1 and CDR2: LGHNT and FRNRAP. V was trimmed by 8 bases and J by 2 bases, leaving 18 bases between them. Here the CDR3 reads CASRGGGELNTGELFF. The CDR3 bases are TGTGCTAGTAGGGGGGGGGGCGAGCTTAACACCGGGGAGCTGTTTTTT.

This clonotype was seen at least ten times. Germline is not matched at one junction end, which may reflect a read error. The gene calls are TRBV7-9 and TRBJ2-3, with D perhaps assigned TRBD1 or TRBD2 (6 bases each). Germline CDR1 reads SEHNR; CDR2 reads FQNEAQ (reference sequence). The CDR3 runs 14 residues. The CDR3 bases are TGTGCCAGCAGTTTAGGGGGAGGTGGAGATACGCAGTATTTT. Residues: CASSLGGGGDTQYF.

This chain joins TRBV18 and TRBJ2-5; 8 positions match TRBD1. Germline V CDR1 and CDR2: KGHSH, LQKENI. The J segment lost 2 bases and the V segment lost 0 bases, leaving 2 bases of the junction unmatched. This CDR3 is built from 15 residues. The CDR3 region is CASSPPYRGQETQYF. The CDR3, as DNA: TGTGCCAGCTCACCACCGTACAGGGGGCAAGAGACCCAGTACTTC.

This clonotype was seen just once. The gene calls are TRBV6-1 and TRBJ1-1; 9 bases agree with TRBD1. Germline V gene data show CDR1 as MNHNS and CDR2 as SASEGT. The CDR3 totals 17 residues. With 6 bases clipped from V and 4 bases from J, the junction kept 15 bases outside the gene matches. The CDR3 loop reads CASREIYRGRVGTEAFF. For the CDR3, the DNA is TGTGCCAGCAGAGAGATTTACAGGGGGCGCGTTGGCACTGAAGCTTTCTTT.

In this sample, this clonotype turned up a few times. This CDR3 is CSASFPGQFYSNQPQHF. The CDR3 DNA reads TGCAGTGCTAGTTTTCCGGGCCAGTTCTATAGCAATCAGCCCCAGCATTTT. The chain employs TRBV20-1 and TRBJ1-5; no definite D call. The germline CDR1 and CDR2 sequences are DFQATT and SNEGSKA (reference sequence). The V and J ends lost 3 bases and 0 bases respectively, with 18 bases between them. CDR3 length: 17 amino acids.

The chain has TRBV6-5 and TRBJ2-7, with 7 bases matching TRBD1. Germline-derived CDR1 and CDR2 are MNHEY and SVGAGI. This CDR3 contains 15 residues. The V gene end was trimmed by 6 bases and the J gene end by 2 bases; junction bases not matched to a gene: 10. DNA of the CDR3: TGTGCCAGCAGCCGTACTCTGGACAGGCCCTACGAGCAGTACTTC. Protein product: CASSRTLDRPYEQYF.

The chain links TRBV6-1 to TRBJ2-7; 9 bases align to TRBD1. CDR1 and CDR2 from the germline V gene are MNHNS and SASEGT. The CDR3 sequence is 15 residues long. V gave up 7 bases and J gave up 1 base; unmatched junction bases: 8. Written as DNA, the CDR3 is TGTGCCAGCACCCACGGGGGACAGGGATCCTACGAGCAGTACTTC. This codes for CASTHGGQGSYEQYF.

The J gene is TRBJ2-3, the V gene TRBV3-1, with D unclear. The CDR3 totals 14 residues. Trimming left V 11 bases short and J 1 base short, with 16 bases between. Germline lookup yields CDR1 LGHDT and CDR2 YNNKEL (reference sequence). The CDR3 reads CAARRVGGTDTQYF. DNA of the CDR3: TGTGCCGCACGGAGAGTGGGCGGCACAGATACGCAGTATTTT.

This clonotype occurred a few times. This sequence joins TRBV10-3 and TRBJ2-7, with no clear D. V was cut by 6 bases and J by 3 bases, with 12 bases left in between. CDR1 is ENHRY, CDR2 SYGVKD, per germline. The CDR3 is 13 residues long. CDR3 residues: CAIRERVDYEQYF. DNA of the CDR3: TGTGCCATCAGAGAACGGGTGGACTACGAGCAGTACTTC.